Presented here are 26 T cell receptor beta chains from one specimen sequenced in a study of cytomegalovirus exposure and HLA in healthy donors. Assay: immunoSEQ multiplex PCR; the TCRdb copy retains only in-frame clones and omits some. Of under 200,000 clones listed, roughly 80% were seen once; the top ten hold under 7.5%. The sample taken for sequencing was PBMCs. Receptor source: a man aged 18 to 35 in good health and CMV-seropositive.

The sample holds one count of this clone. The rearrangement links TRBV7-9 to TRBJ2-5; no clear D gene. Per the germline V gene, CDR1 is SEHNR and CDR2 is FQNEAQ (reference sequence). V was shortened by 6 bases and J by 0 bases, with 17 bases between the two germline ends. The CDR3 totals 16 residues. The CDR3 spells CASSPGTQVYQETQYF. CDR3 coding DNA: TGTGCCAGCAGTCCCGGAACGCAGGTTTACCAAGAGACCCAGTACTTC. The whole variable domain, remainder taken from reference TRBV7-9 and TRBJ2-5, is DTGVSQNPRHKITKRGQNVTFRCDPISEHNRLYWYRQTLGQGPEFLTYFQNEAQLEKSRLLSDRFSAERPKGSFSTLEIQRTEQGDSAMYLCASSPGTQVYQETQYFGPGTRLLVL.

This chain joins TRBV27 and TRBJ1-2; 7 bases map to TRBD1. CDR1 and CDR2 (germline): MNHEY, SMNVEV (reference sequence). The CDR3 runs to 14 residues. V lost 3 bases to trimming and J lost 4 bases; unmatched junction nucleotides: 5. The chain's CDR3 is CASSFTGALYGYTF. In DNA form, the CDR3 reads TGTGCCAGCAGTTTTACAGGGGCGCTCTATGGCTACACCTTC.

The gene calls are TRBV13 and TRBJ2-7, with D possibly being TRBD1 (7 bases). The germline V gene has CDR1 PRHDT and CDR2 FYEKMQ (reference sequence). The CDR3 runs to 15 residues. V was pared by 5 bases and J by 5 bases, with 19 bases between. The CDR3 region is CASSPRGGGVHEQYF. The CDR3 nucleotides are TGTGCCAGCAGCCCCCGTGGAGGGGGCGTTCACGAGCAGTACTTC.

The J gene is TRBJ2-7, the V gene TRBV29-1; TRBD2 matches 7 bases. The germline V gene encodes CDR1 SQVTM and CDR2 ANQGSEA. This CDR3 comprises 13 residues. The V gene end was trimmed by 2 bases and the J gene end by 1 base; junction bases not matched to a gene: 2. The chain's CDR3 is CSVERGGSYEQYF. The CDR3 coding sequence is TGCAGCGTTGAACGCGGGGGATCCTACGAGCAGTACTTC.

This CDR3 reads CASSELPYEQYF. The CDR3 nucleotides read TGTGCCAGCAGTGAGCTCCCCTACGAGCAGTACTTC. The chain joins TRBV28 to TRBJ2-7; D ambiguous. Trimming removed 5 bases from V and 2 bases from J, with 7 bases in between. The CDR3 runs 12 residues. CDR1 MDHEN and CDR2 SYDVKM come from the germline V gene.

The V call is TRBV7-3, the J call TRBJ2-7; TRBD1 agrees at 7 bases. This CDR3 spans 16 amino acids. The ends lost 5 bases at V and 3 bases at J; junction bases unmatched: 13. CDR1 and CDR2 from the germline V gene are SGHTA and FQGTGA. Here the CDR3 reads CASSPTPGTVFYEQYF. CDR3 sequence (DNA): TGTGCCAGCAGCCCTACCCCGGGGACAGTTTTCTACGAGCAGTACTTC.

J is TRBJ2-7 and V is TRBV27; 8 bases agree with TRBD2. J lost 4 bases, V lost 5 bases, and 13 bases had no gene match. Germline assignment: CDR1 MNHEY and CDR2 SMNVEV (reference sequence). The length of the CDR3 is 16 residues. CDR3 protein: CASSASRTGLDYEQYF. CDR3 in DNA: TGTGCCAGCAGTGCGTCCAGGACGGGACTAGATTACGAGCAGTACTTC.

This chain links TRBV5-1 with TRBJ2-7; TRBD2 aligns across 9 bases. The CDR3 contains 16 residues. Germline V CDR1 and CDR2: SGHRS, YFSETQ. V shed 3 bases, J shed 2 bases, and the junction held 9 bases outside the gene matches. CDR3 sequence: CASSWGASGAPYEQYF. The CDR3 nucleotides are TGCGCCAGCAGCTGGGGGGCTAGCGGGGCCCCCTACGAGCAGTACTTC.

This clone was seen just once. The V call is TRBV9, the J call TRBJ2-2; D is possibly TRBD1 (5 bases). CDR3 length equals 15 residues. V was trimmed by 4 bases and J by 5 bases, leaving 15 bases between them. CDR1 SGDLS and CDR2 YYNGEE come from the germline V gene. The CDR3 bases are TGTGCCAGCAGCCCCAGTGTGGGGCAGACCGGGGAGCTGTTTTTT. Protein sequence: CASSPSVGQTGELFF.

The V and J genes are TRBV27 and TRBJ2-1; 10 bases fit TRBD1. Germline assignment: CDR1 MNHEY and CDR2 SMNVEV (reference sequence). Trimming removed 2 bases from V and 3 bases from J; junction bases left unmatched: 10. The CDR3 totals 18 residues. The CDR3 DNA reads TGTGCCAGCAGTTTAGAGTTCCGGACAGGGGGTCGCTACAATGAGCAGTTCTTC. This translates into CASSLEFRTGGRYNEQFF.

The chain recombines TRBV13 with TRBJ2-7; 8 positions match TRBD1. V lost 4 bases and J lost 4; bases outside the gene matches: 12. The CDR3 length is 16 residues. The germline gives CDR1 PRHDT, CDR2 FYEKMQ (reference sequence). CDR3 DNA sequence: TGTGCCAGCAGCTCCGCGTTGGTTGGGACAGGTTACGAGCAGTACTTC. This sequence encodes CASSSALVGTGYEQYF.

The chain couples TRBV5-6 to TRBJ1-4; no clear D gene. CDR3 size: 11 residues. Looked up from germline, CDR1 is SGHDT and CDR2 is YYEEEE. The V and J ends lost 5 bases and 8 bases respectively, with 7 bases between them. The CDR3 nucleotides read TGTGCCAGCAGTTCGGGAGAAAAACTGTTTTTT. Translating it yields CASSSGEKLFF.

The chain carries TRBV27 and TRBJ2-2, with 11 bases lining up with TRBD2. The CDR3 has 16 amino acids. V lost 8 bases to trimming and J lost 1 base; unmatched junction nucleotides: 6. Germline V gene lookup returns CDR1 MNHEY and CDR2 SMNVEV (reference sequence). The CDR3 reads CASRWLAGGNTGELFF. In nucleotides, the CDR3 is TGTGCCAGCCGCTGGCTAGCGGGAGGGAACACCGGGGAGCTGTTTTTT.

CDR3 residues: CASSLTSGSYHEQYF. CDR3 nucleotides: TGTGCCAGCAGCTTAACTAGCGGGAGTTACCACGAGCAGTACTTC. The V call is TRBV7-3, the J call TRBJ2-7; 9 bases map to TRBD2. The V and J ends lost 0 bases and 5 bases, in that order; junction bases with no gene match: 5. CDR1 SGHTA and CDR2 FQGTGA come from the germline V gene. This CDR3 has 15 residues.

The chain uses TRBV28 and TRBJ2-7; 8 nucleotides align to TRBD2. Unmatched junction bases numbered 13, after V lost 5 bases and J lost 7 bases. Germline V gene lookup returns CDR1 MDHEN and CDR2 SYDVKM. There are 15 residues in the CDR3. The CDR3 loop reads CASSPLTSERGEQYF. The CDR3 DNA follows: TGTGCCAGCAGTCCACTTACTAGCGAGCGGGGGGAGCAGTACTTC.

CDR3 in amino acids: CASSVSGGWDQPQHF. CDR3 DNA: TGTGCCAGCAGCGTATCCGGGGGTTGGGATCAGCCCCAGCATTTT. The chain carries TRBV9 and TRBJ1-5; D is perhaps TRBD1 (5 bases). CDR1 is SGDLS and CDR2 is YYNGEE in the germline V gene. This CDR3 region has 15 residues. With 1 base removed from V and 5 bases from J, the gap between germline ends came to 13 bases.

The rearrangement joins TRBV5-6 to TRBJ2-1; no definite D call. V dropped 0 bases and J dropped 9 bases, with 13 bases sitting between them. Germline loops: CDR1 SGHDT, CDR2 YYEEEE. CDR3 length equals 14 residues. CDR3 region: CASSLGLDMGEQFF. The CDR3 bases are TGTGCCAGCAGCTTGGGTCTAGATATGGGTGAGCAGTTCTTC.

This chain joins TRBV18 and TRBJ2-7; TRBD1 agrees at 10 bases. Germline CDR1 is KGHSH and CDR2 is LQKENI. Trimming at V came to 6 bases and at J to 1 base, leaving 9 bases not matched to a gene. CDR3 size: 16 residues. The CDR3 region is CASSRMTGGQSYEQYF. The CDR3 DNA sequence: TGTGCCAGCTCCCGGATGACAGGGGGCCAATCCTACGAGCAGTACTTC.

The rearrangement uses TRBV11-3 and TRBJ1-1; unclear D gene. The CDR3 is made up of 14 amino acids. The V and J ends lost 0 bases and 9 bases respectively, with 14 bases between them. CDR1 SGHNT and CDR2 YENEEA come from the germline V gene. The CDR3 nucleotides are TGTGCCAGCAGCTTAGATATGGCGACCGGGAAAGCTTTCTTT. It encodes CASSLDMATGKAFF.

This chain's CDR3 is CASSRLAGASGELFF. In DNA form, the CDR3 reads TGTGCCAGCAGTCGTCTAGCGGGAGCCTCCGGGGAGCTGTTTTTT. The rearrangement links TRBV6-5 to TRBJ2-2, with 10 bases that match TRBD2. The CDR3 is 15 amino acids. Germline CDR1 and CDR2: MNHEY and SVGAGI. With 5 bases clipped from V and 6 bases from J, the junction kept 6 bases outside the gene matches.

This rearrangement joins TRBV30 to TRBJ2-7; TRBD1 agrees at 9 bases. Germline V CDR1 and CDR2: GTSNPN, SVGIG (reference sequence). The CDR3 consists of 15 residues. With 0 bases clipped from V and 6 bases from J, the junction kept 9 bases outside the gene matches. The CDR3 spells CAWSVLGTGYGEQYF. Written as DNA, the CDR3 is TGTGCCTGGAGTGTACTTGGGACAGGGTATGGCGAGCAGTACTTC.

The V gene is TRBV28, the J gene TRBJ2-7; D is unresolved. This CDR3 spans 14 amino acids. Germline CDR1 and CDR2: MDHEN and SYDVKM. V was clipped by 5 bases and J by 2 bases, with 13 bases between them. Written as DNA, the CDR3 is TGTGCCAGCAGTCCCCTCTGGCCGCCCTACGAGCAGTACTTC. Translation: CASSPLWPPYEQYF.

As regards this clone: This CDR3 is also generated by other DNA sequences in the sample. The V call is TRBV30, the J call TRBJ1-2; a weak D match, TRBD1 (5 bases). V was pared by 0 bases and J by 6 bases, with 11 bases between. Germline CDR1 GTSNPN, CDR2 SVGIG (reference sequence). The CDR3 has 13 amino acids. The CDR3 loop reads CAWSVPGRDGYTF. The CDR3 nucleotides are TGTGCCTGGAGTGTACCTGGCAGGGATGGCTACACCTTC.

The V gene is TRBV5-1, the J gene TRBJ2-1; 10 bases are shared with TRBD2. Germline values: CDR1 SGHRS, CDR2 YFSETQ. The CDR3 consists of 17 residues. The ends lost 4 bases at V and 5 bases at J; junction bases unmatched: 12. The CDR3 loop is CASSLSASGSWDNEQFF. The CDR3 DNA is TGCGCCAGCAGCCTATCGGCTAGCGGGAGTTGGGACAATGAGCAGTTCTTC.

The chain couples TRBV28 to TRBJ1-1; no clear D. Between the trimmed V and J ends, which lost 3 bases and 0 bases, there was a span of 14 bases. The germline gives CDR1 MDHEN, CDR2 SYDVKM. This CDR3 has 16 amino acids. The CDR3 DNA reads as TGTGCCAGCAGTTTCCCCCGGGGAGGGCTGAACACTGAAGCTTTCTTT. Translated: CASSFPRGGLNTEAFF.

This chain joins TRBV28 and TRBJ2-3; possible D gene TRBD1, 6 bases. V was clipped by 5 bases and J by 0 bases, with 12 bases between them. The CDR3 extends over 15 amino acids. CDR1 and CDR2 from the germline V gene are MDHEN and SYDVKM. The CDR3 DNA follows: TGTGCCAGCAGTATAAGGACAGTTAGCACAGATACGCAGTATTTT. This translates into CASSIRTVSTDTQYF.